The entry below describes one T cell receptor beta chain. Its antigen is unknown. Trimming cost V 0 bases and J 7 bases, with 12 bases left between them. CDR1 and CDR2 (germline): SQVTM, ANQGSEA. CDR3 length: 13 residues. Investigators profiled TCR beta VDJ and CDR3 from genomic DNA template. TCRdb processed the reads anew with MiXCR; each CDR3 protein has one entry. There are around 140,000 distinct CDR3 sequences in the sample; roughly 40% occur only once, and over 6.5% lies in the top ten. This record belongs to a study of CD8+CD57+ T cells in acquired aplastic anemia. Study at large: DNA recovered from sorted CD4+ and CD8+ cells had a mean of around 3.2 ug. Sequencing produced an average of roughly 10 million reads per healthy donor for CD4+ cells. General study results and limits: Found in both controls and patients were around 30 CD8+ CDR3 sequences.

The sequenced sample consisted of sorted CD4+, CD8+, or CD8+CD57+ T cells (not recorded which) from PBMCs. V gene TRBV29-1 combines with J gene TRBJ1-2, with no clear D. The sequence came from a human donor in good health, serving as a control. The CDR3 coding sequence is TGCAGCGTTGAAGAGGCAGGTAGGAGTGGCTACACCTTC. Amino acids: CSVEEAGRSGYTF.